A selection of T cell receptor beta chains follows, all from one sample in a study of blood T cell repertoires in COVID-19. Here immunoSEQ multiplex PCR was the method, and the copy in TCRdb shows in-frame clones only, minus some. The sample consists of 200,000 to 250,000 clones, about nine tenths of them appearing once. Sequencing was carried out using peripheral blood. These receptors were collected from a man aged 30 to 45 who had recovered from COVID-19. Each CDR3 is given with its conserved first and last residue. The D gene is left open where the match is weak. Clone size is shown for a subset of rows, as once, few, many or a class of expanded clone.

D gene: NA
J gene: TRBJ1-2
V gene: TRBV4-1
clone size: NA
CDR3 protein: CASSLSIVADFYGYTF
CDR3 DNA: TGCGCCAGCAGCCTATCAATTGTAGCAGACTTCTATGGCTACACCTTC

D gene: NA
J gene: TRBJ2-7
V gene: TRBV13
clone size: NA
CDR3 protein: CASSLRRQSSYEQYF
CDR3 DNA: TGTGCCAGCAGCTTACGCAGGCAAAGCTCCTACGAGCAGTACTTC

D gene: NA
J gene: TRBJ2-7
V gene: TRBV7-6
clone size: NA
CDR3 protein: CASSPRGTGYEQYF
CDR3 DNA: TGTGCCAGCAGCCCCCGGGGGACGGGCTACGAGCAGTACTTC

D gene: NA
J gene: TRBJ2-7
V gene: TRBV5-1
clone size: NA
CDR3 protein: CASSFRYEQYF
CDR3 DNA: TGCGCCAGCAGCTTCAGGTACGAGCAGTACTTC

D gene: TRBD1
J gene: TRBJ2-5
V gene: TRBV4-1
clone size: NA
CDR3 protein: CASSRSTGTGKETQYF
CDR3 DNA: TGCGCCAGCAGCCGCTCAACCGGGACAGGGAAAGAGACCCAGTACTTC

D gene: TRBD1
J gene: TRBJ2-7
V gene: TRBV19
clone size: NA
CDR3 protein: CASSIGTGWGYEQYF
CDR3 DNA: TGTGCCAGTAGTATAGGGACAGGTTGGGGCTACGAGCAGTACTTC

D gene: NA
J gene: TRBJ2-7
V gene: TRBV27
clone size: NA
CDR3 protein: CASNLRKTTTGTSYEQYF
CDR3 DNA: TGTGCCAGCAACTTGCGAAAAACCACGACAGGCACCTCCTACGAGCAGTACTTC

D gene: TRBD1
J gene: TRBJ2-7
V gene: TRBV5-5
clone size: NA
CDR3 protein: CASSLGGTGAYEQYF
CDR3 DNA: TGTGCCAGCAGCTTGGGAGGGACAGGGGCCTACGAGCAGTACTTC

D gene: NA
J gene: TRBJ1-2
V gene: TRBV7-9
clone size: NA
CDR3 protein: CASSLEWGNYGYTF
CDR3 DNA: TGTGCCAGCAGCTTAGAGTGGGGCAACTATGGCTACACCTTC

D gene: NA
J gene: TRBJ1-1
V gene: TRBV9
clone size: few
CDR3 protein: CASSVTVNTEAFF
CDR3 DNA: TGTGCCAGCAGCGTGACTGTGAACACTGAAGCTTTCTTT

D gene: NA
J gene: TRBJ1-2
V gene: TRBV3-1/TRBV3-2
clone size: NA
CDR3 protein: CASSQGGPVGYTF
CDR3 DNA: TGTGCCAGCAGCCAAGGCGGTCCGGTAGGCTACACCTTC

D gene: TRBD1
J gene: TRBJ2-7
V gene: TRBV6-5
clone size: NA
CDR3 protein: CASSYSPGQYEQYF
CDR3 DNA: TGTGCCAGCAGTTACTCGCCGGGACAGTACGAGCAGTACTTC

D gene: TRBD2
J gene: TRBJ2-2
V gene: TRBV30
clone size: once
CDR3 protein: CAWRGLAGIGELFF
CDR3 DNA: TGTGCCTGGAGGGGACTAGCGGGGATCGGGGAGCTGTTTTTT

D gene: NA
J gene: TRBJ1-5
V gene: TRBV5-1
clone size: NA
CDR3 protein: CASSLGEARNQPQHF
CDR3 DNA: TGCGCCAGCAGCTTGGGGGAGGCACGCAATCAGCCCCAGCATTTT

D gene: TRBD1
J gene: TRBJ2-5
V gene: TRBV7-6
clone size: NA
CDR3 protein: CASTSLYRGQETQYF
CDR3 DNA: TGTGCCAGCACTAGCTTATACAGGGGCCAAGAGACCCAGTACTTC

D gene: NA
J gene: TRBJ1-2
V gene: TRBV9
clone size: once
CDR3 protein: CASSPPGYGYTF
CDR3 DNA: TGTGCCAGCAGCCCCCCGGGGTATGGCTACACCTTC

D gene: NA
J gene: TRBJ1-2
V gene: TRBV7-2
clone size: NA
CDR3 protein: CASSQQAAPYGYTF
CDR3 DNA: TGTGCCAGCAGCCAGCAGGCAGCCCCCTATGGCTACACCTTC

D gene: NA
J gene: TRBJ1-3
V gene: TRBV4-1
clone size: NA
CDR3 protein: CASSQDNQLNTIYF
CDR3 DNA: TGCGCCAGCAGCCAAGATAACCAGTTGAACACCATATATTTT

D gene: NA
J gene: TRBJ1-1
V gene: TRBV5-1
clone size: NA
CDR3 protein: CASSTQGPEAFF
CDR3 DNA: TGCGCCAGCAGCACACAGGGACCTGAAGCTTTCTTT

D gene: NA
J gene: TRBJ2-5
V gene: TRBV5-1
clone size: NA
CDR3 protein: CASSLGTGPRLETQYF
CDR3 DNA: TGCGCCAGCAGCTTGGGTACAGGGCCCCGACTGGAGACCCAGTACTTC

D gene: TRBD1
J gene: TRBJ1-6
V gene: TRBV6-2/TRBV6-3
clone size: NA
CDR3 protein: CASSYAGGIVNSPLHF
CDR3 DNA: TGTGCCAGCAGTTACGCAGGGGGGATCGTTAATTCACCCCTCCACTTT

D gene: TRBD1
J gene: TRBJ2-2
V gene: TRBV3-1/TRBV3-2
clone size: NA
CDR3 protein: CASSQWDRDTGELFF
CDR3 DNA: TGTGCCAGCAGCCAGTGGGACAGGGACACCGGGGAGCTGTTTTTT

D gene: TRBD2
J gene: TRBJ2-7
V gene: TRBV4-2
clone size: NA
CDR3 protein: CASSQTSGEFYEQYF
CDR3 DNA: TGTGCCAGCAGCCAGACTAGCGGGGAGTTCTACGAGCAGTACTTC

D gene: NA
J gene: TRBJ2-7
V gene: TRBV19
clone size: NA
CDR3 protein: CASSIQGSSYEQYF
CDR3 DNA: TGTGCCAGTAGTATCCAGGGGAGCTCCTACGAGCAGTACTTC

D gene: NA
J gene: TRBJ2-3
V gene: TRBV9
clone size: NA
CDR3 protein: CASSVMRADTQYF
CDR3 DNA: TGTGCCAGCAGCGTGATGAGGGCAGATACGCAGTATTTT

D gene: NA
J gene: TRBJ2-7
V gene: TRBV18
clone size: NA
CDR3 protein: CASGRDSYYEQYF
CDR3 DNA: TGTGCCAGCGGGCGGGACAGTTACTACGAGCAGTACTTC

D gene: NA
J gene: TRBJ1-6
V gene: TRBV30
clone size: NA
CDR3 protein: CAWGFYRAPRDSPLHF
CDR3 DNA: TGTGCCTGGGGATTCTACAGGGCCCCCAGGGATTCACCCCTCCACTTT

D gene: NA
J gene: TRBJ2-7
V gene: TRBV3-1/TRBV3-2
clone size: once
CDR3 protein: CASSQDDRTSSYEQYF
CDR3 DNA: TGTGCCAGCAGCCAAGATGACCGGACATCCTCCTACGAGCAGTACTTC

D gene: NA
J gene: TRBJ1-2
V gene: TRBV28
clone size: NA
CDR3 protein: CASSSPRRANYGYTF
CDR3 DNA: TGTGCCAGCAGTTCCCCGCGGAGGGCGAACTATGGCTACACCTTC

D gene: NA
J gene: TRBJ1-2
V gene: TRBV11-3
clone size: NA
CDR3 protein: CASSLEGARGYTF
CDR3 DNA: TGTGCCAGCAGCTTAGAGGGGGCGCGAGGCTACACCTTC

D gene: TRBD1
J gene: TRBJ2-7
V gene: TRBV6-5
clone size: NA
CDR3 protein: CASSYSLGTGSEQYF
CDR3 DNA: TGTGCCAGCAGTTACTCGCTCGGGACAGGGAGCGAGCAGTACTTC

D gene: NA
J gene: TRBJ1-2
V gene: TRBV6-5
clone size: NA
CDR3 protein: CASSPRMGEGYGYTF
CDR3 DNA: TGTGCCAGCAGTCCACGGATGGGGGAGGGGTATGGCTACACCTTC

D gene: NA
J gene: TRBJ1-2
V gene: TRBV5-6
clone size: NA
CDR3 protein: CASSGGLGYTF
CDR3 DNA: TGTGCCAGTTCCGGGGGTCTGGGCTACACCTTC

D gene: NA
J gene: TRBJ1-5
V gene: TRBV12-3/TRBV12-4
clone size: NA
CDR3 protein: CASSGQLNQPQHF
CDR3 DNA: TGTGCCAGCAGTGGACAGCTTAATCAGCCCCAGCATTTT

D gene: TRBD1
J gene: TRBJ2-3
V gene: TRBV5-8
clone size: once
CDR3 protein: CASSLGTGGGDTQYF
CDR3 DNA: TGTGCCAGCAGCTTGGGGACAGGGGGCGGAGATACGCAGTATTTT

D gene: TRBD1
J gene: TRBJ2-3
V gene: TRBV6-2/TRBV6-3
clone size: NA
CDR3 protein: CASSYPDGTGISDTQYF
CDR3 DNA: TGTGCCAGCAGTTACCCTGACGGGACAGGGATATCAGATACGCAGTATTTT

D gene: NA
J gene: TRBJ2-1
V gene: TRBV12-3/TRBV12-4
clone size: NA
CDR3 protein: CASSSTRGQQFF
CDR3 DNA: TGTGCCAGCAGTTCGACTCGGGGTCAGCAGTTCTTC

D gene: TRBD1
J gene: TRBJ2-7
V gene: TRBV27
clone size: NA
CDR3 protein: CASSNPGGAGYEQYF
CDR3 DNA: TGTGCCAGCAGTAACCCAGGGGGCGCGGGATACGAGCAGTACTTC

D gene: NA
J gene: TRBJ1-2
V gene: TRBV5-6
clone size: few
CDR3 protein: CASSFLTVFYGYTF
CDR3 DNA: TGTGCCAGCAGCTTTCTAACAGTATTCTATGGCTACACCTTC

D gene: NA
J gene: TRBJ1-1
V gene: TRBV29-1
clone size: NA
CDR3 protein: CSVLFIEAFF
CDR3 DNA: TGCAGCGTTTTGTTTATTGAGGCTTTCTTT

D gene: NA
J gene: TRBJ1-2
V gene: TRBV27
clone size: NA
CDR3 protein: CASSLYGDSVYGYTF
CDR3 DNA: TGTGCCAGCAGTTTATACGGAGACAGTGTGTATGGCTACACCTTC